The 30 T cell receptor beta chains below all came from one sample that was sequenced in a study of OX40 agonist ivuxolimab in advanced cancers. Assay used: immunoSEQ multiplex PCR; TCRdb lists only in-frame clones, some missing. This sample carries 57,000 or so clones, around 90% of them seen once, and the ten largest clones take about 0.66%. The sequencing used CD4+ or CD8+ T cells sorted from blood, collected in a trial of the OX40 agonist ivuxolimab. The receptor set was obtained from an adult with an advanced solid tumor such as melanoma, head and neck, liver or kidney cancer.

The chain uses TRBV7-9 and TRBJ1-4; D unclear. Germline V gene lookup returns CDR1 SEHNR and CDR2 FQNEAQ (reference sequence). V was shortened by 5 bases and J by 4 bases, with 11 bases between the two germline ends. CDR3 length: 14 amino acids. As DNA, the CDR3 is TGTGCCAGCAGCCCACCCCCGGGTAATGAAAAACTGTTTTTT. It is translated as CASSPPPGNEKLFF.

The chain couples TRBV11-2 to TRBJ1-2; the D gene is possibly TRBD1 (6 bases). The V gene's germline CDR1 is SGHAT and CDR2 FQNNGV. This CDR3 contains 16 residues. The ends were cut back, 1 base at V and 7 bases at J, with 19 bases in the middle. This chain's CDR3 is CASSLGQGSGISGYTF. The CDR3 nucleotides are TGTGCCAGCAGCTTAGGGCAGGGGTCAGGAATCTCTGGCTACACCTTC.

This chain joins TRBV7-6 and TRBJ1-4; maybe TRBD1 (6 bases). Germline-derived CDR1 and CDR2 are SGHVS and FNYEAQ. V was shortened by 5 bases and J by 6 bases, with 13 bases between the two germline ends. The CDR3 length is 14 residues. This chain's CDR3 is CASSPAQGDEKLFF. CDR3 in DNA: TGTGCCAGCAGCCCCGCACAGGGCGATGAAAAACTGTTTTTT.

J is TRBJ2-5 and V is TRBV2; D is possibly TRBD2 (6 bases). The CDR3 extends over 13 amino acids. The ends were cut back, 8 bases at V and 2 bases at J, with 12 bases in the middle. Germline loops: CDR1 SNHLY, CDR2 FYNNEI. CDR3: CASRGRPQETQYF. Here the CDR3 DNA reads TGTGCCAGCCGGGGGAGACCACAAGAGACCCAGTACTTC. Full variable domain (outside the CDR3, taken from reference TRBV2 and TRBJ2-5): EPEVTQTPSHQVTQMGQEVILRCVPISNHLYFYWYRQILGQKVEFLVSFYNNEISEKSEIFDDQFSVERPDGSNFTLKIRSTKLEDSAMYFCASRGRPQETQYFGPGTRLLVL.

The rearrangement joins TRBV19 to TRBJ2-7, with 7 nucleotides matching TRBD1. The length of the CDR3 is 12 residues. Germline V gene data show CDR1 as LNHDA and CDR2 as SQIVND (reference sequence). V gave up 10 bases and J gave up 2 bases; unmatched junction bases: 5. The CDR3 sequence: CAINRGPYEQYF. The DNA of the CDR3 is TGTGCCATAAACAGGGGTCCCTACGAGCAGTACTTC.

The V call is TRBV5-4, the J call TRBJ2-3; 9 bases map to TRBD1. Germline V gene sequence: CDR1 SGHNT, CDR2 YYREEE (reference sequence). V shed 4 bases, J shed 2 bases, and the junction held 8 bases outside the gene matches. This CDR3 region has 16 residues. The CDR3 here is CASSRPGQGFTDTQYF. CDR3 DNA sequence: TGTGCCAGCAGCAGGCCGGGACAGGGCTTCACAGATACGCAGTATTTT.

Note on this clone: The germline gene is not matched at one end of the junction; a read error may be the cause. V and J are TRBV2 and TRBJ2-7; 7 bases agree with TRBD1. Per germline, CDR1 SNHLY and CDR2 FYNNEI. CDR3 length: 13 residues. The CDR3 region is CASREERTGEQYF. The CDR3 coding sequence is TGTGCCAGCAGGGAAGAGAGGACAGGCGAGCAGTACTTC.

The chain employs TRBV30 and TRBJ2-2, with 7 bases aligning to TRBD1. Germline CDR1 and CDR2: GTSNPN and SVGIG (reference sequence). The CDR3 is 14 residues long. Losses at the gene ends were 2 bases for V and 5 bases for J; bases not matched to a gene: 5. Here the CDR3 DNA reads TGTGCCTGGAGTCCGGGACAGAGGACCGGGGAGCTGTTTTTT. Amino acid sequence: CAWSPGQRTGELFF.

V usage is TRBV5-8 and J usage is TRBJ2-3; D is uncertain. The CDR3 consists of 13 residues. V was pared by 7 bases and J by 0 bases, with 9 bases between. Germline values: CDR1 SGHTS, CDR2 YDEGEE. DNA of the CDR3: TGTGCCAGCCTTCGGATTAGCACAGATACGCAGTATTTT. It codes for CASLRISTDTQYF. The whole variable domain, filled in from reference TRBV5-8 and TRBJ2-3, reads EAGVTQSPTHLIKTRGQQATLRCSPISGHTSVYWYQQALGLGLQFLLWYDEGEERNRGNFPPRFSGRQFPNYSSELNVNALELEDSALYLCASLRISTDTQYFGPGTRLTVL.

The V gene is TRBV4-2, the J gene TRBJ1-6, with D unclear. The CDR3 contains 13 residues. V was clipped by 0 bases and J by 10 bases, with 7 bases between them. CDR1 and CDR2 (germline): LGHNA, YNFKEQ. CDR3 in amino acids: CASSQDRDSPLHF. The CDR3 bases are TGTGCCAGCAGCCAAGACCGAGACTCACCCCTCCACTTT.

V usage is TRBV6-5 and J usage is TRBJ1-1; TRBD1 aligns across 9 bases. The V segment lost 6 bases and the J segment 1 base; nucleotides outside the gene matches: 3. The CDR3 runs 14 residues. CDR1 is MNHEY and CDR2 is SVGAGI in the germline V gene. CDR3 amino acids: CASRGQGKNTEAFF. CDR3 DNA sequence: TGTGCCAGCAGAGGACAGGGGAAGAACACTGAAGCTTTCTTT.

The rearrangement links TRBV18 to TRBJ2-5, with D possibly called TRBD1 or TRBD2 (7 bases each). Germline CDR1 is KGHSH and CDR2 is LQKENI. The CDR3 has 12 amino acids. The CDR3: CFQGGYQETQYF. The CDR3 coding sequence is TGTTTCCAGGGGGGGTACCAAGAGACCCAGTACTTC.

This clone was picked up one time. The chain employs TRBV10-1 and TRBJ2-5; 9 bases agree with TRBD2. V shed 6 bases and J 5 bases; nucleotides not matched to a gene: 7. The CDR3 runs 14 residues. CDR1 and CDR2 (germline): WNHNN, SYGVQD (reference sequence). CDR3: CASSASGVGETQYF. CDR3 sequence (DNA): TGCGCCAGCAGCGCTAGCGGGGTCGGGGAGACCCAGTACTTC.

The V call is TRBV28, the J call TRBJ2-7, with 7 bases matching TRBD1. Trimming removed 8 bases from V and 0 bases from J; junction bases left unmatched: 1. Germline V gene sequence: CDR1 MDHEN, CDR2 SYDVKM. This CDR3 is built from 12 residues. CDR3 sequence reads: CASGQASYEQYF. The CDR3 DNA sequence: TGTGCCAGCGGACAGGCCTCCTACGAGCAGTACTTC.

The chain joins TRBV15 to TRBJ1-4; the D is unclear. The germline V and J ends were trimmed by 5 bases and 5 bases, with 12 bases remaining between them. Per germline, CDR1 LNHNV and CDR2 YYDKDF (reference sequence). The CDR3 is made up of 14 amino acids. The CDR3 loop is CATSDRAYNEKLFF. Here the CDR3 DNA reads TGTGCCACCAGCGACCGGGCATACAATGAAAAACTGTTTTTT.

The chain couples TRBV5-1 to TRBJ2-5; 8 bases map to TRBD2. J lost 5 bases, V lost 0 bases, and 12 bases had no gene match. The V gene's germline CDR1 is SGHRS and CDR2 YFSETQ. This CDR3 comprises 17 residues. CDR3 sequence (DNA): TGCGCCAGCAGCTTGGCCCGAATAGCGGGGTTCGGGGAGACCCAGTACTTC. Protein sequence: CASSLARIAGFGETQYF.

The rearrangement links TRBV6-1 to TRBJ1-1; D is perhaps TRBD1 (5 bases). Deletions cut 3 bases from V and 7 bases from J, with 15 bases between. CDR1 and CDR2 from the germline V gene are MNHNS and SASEGT. The CDR3 covers 14 residues. The CDR3 coding sequence is TGTGCCAGCAGTGAGCAGGGTGTCAGGGTTGAAGCTTTCTTT. Its translation is CASSEQGVRVEAFF.

The chain uses TRBV9 and TRBJ2-5, with D tentatively TRBD1 or TRBD2 (5 bases each). The CDR3 is 12 amino acids. V gave up 4 bases and J gave up 7 bases, with 11 bases separating them. Germline assignment: CDR1 SGDLS and CDR2 YYNGEE. CDR3 loop: CASSPLGGTQYF. In DNA form, the CDR3 reads TGTGCCAGCAGCCCCCTTGGGGGGACCCAGTACTTC.

This chain links TRBV19 with TRBJ1-1; 7 bases align to TRBD1. The ends lost 5 bases at V and 3 bases at J; junction bases unmatched: 6. The CDR3 extends over 14 amino acids. Per the germline V gene, CDR1 is LNHDA and CDR2 is SQIVND (reference sequence). CDR3 region: CASSVGGAYTEAFF. The CDR3 DNA sequence: TGTGCCAGTAGTGTAGGGGGCGCTTACACTGAAGCTTTCTTT.

This clone was observed a handful of times. V usage is TRBV6-5 and J usage is TRBJ2-7; TRBD2 might be the D (6 bases). Trimming removed 0 bases at V and 7 bases at J, with 16 bases between. The germline gives CDR1 MNHEY, CDR2 SVGAGI. This CDR3 has 15 residues. As DNA, the CDR3 is TGTGCCAGCAGTTACTCAGCACTGGGGGGTCGGGAGCAGTACTTC. It yields the protein CASSYSALGGREQYF.

This rearrangement joins TRBV10-3 to TRBJ2-2; D gene uncertain. Germline values: CDR1 ENHRY, CDR2 SYGVKD. Trimming left V 10 bases short and J 5 bases short, with 14 bases between. CDR3 length: 13 amino acids. The CDR3 sequence is CATVVATTGELFF. The CDR3 bases are TGTGCCACCGTTGTGGCGACAACCGGGGAGCTGTTTTTT.

The rearrangement joins TRBV7-8 to TRBJ1-1; D is possibly TRBD1 (5 bases). The germline gives CDR1 SGHVS, CDR2 FQNEAQ. V was trimmed by 4 bases and J by 5 bases, leaving 17 bases between them. The CDR3 extends over 15 amino acids. The CDR3 DNA is TGTGCCAGCAGCTCCCCCGTGGGGGAGAGGACTGAAGCTTTCTTT. It specifies CASSSPVGERTEAFF.

The rearrangement links TRBV7-8 to TRBJ1-5; D remains unclear. The CDR3 covers 12 residues. Trimming removed 1 base from V and 9 bases from J, with 7 bases in between. Germline loops: CDR1 SGHVS, CDR2 FQNEAQ. Written as DNA, the CDR3 is TGTGCCAGCAGCTTAGATTTAGGGCCCCAGCATTTT. It codes for CASSLDLGPQHF.

The chain employs TRBV10-3 and TRBJ2-1, with 9 positions matching TRBD2. Looked up from germline, CDR1 is ENHRY and CDR2 is SYGVKD. This CDR3 region has 13 residues. V lost 10 bases to trimming and J lost 5 bases; unmatched junction nucleotides: 6. The CDR3 protein is CATRTSENNEQFF. The CDR3 nucleotides are TGTGCCACTAGGACTAGCGAAAACAATGAGCAGTTCTTC.

J is TRBJ2-7 and V is TRBV11-2; D is unresolved. Per the germline V gene, CDR1 is SGHAT and CDR2 is FQNNGV. V gave up 5 bases and J gave up 3 bases, with 11 bases separating them. This CDR3 is 13 amino acids long. DNA of the CDR3: TGTGCCAGCAGCCACGGGCAGCTCTACGAGCAGTACTTC. Its translation: CASSHGQLYEQYF.

This chain uses TRBV30 with TRBJ2-7; 8 bases are shared with TRBD1. The length of the CDR3 is 11 residues. Germline values: CDR1 GTSNPN, CDR2 SVGIG (reference sequence). CDR3 sequence (DNA): TGTGCACAGGGGGGCTCCTACGAGCAGTACTTC. This translates into CAQGGSYEQYF.

This rearrangement joins TRBV6-1 to TRBJ2-7, with 8 bases that match TRBD1. The CDR3 contains 18 residues. V was pared by 4 bases and J by 4 bases, with 18 bases of the junction left unmatched. CDR1 MNHNS and CDR2 SASEGT come from the germline V gene. The CDR3 nucleotides read TGTGCCAGCAGTGTACAGCTATCCGGGACAGGAGGAATATACGAGCAGTACTTC. It translates to CASSVQLSGTGGIYEQYF.

This sequence joins TRBV6-6 and TRBJ1-2; D uncertain. The CDR3 extends over 13 amino acids. With 0 bases removed from V and 6 bases from J, the gap between germline ends came to 8 bases. CDR1 MNHNY and CDR2 SVGAGI come from the germline V gene (reference sequence). CDR3 DNA: TGTGCCAGCAGTTACTCCGGCAGAAATGGCTACACCTTC. Protein: CASSYSGRNGYTF.

The chain is built from TRBV9 and TRBJ1-2, with D perhaps TRBD1 (5 bases). CDR1 SGDLS and CDR2 YYNGEE come from the germline V gene. The CDR3 spans 13 residues. Trimming took off 5 bases at V and 8 bases at J, with 16 bases between the two ends. The CDR3 DNA reads TGTGCCAGCAGAGCATTGGGACTAGAAGGCTACACCTTC. It yields the protein CASRALGLEGYTF.

The J gene is TRBJ1-1, the V gene TRBV5-6; possible D gene TRBD1, 6 bases. The V end lost 0 bases, the J end lost 5 bases, and 11 bases lay between the germline ends. Germline V gene lookup returns CDR1 SGHDT and CDR2 YYEEEE. The CDR3 consists of 14 residues. The CDR3 region is CASSLDRDLTEAFF. CDR3 in DNA: TGTGCCAGCAGCTTGGACAGGGACCTTACTGAAGCTTTCTTT.